This is a list of T cell receptor beta chains from one sample in a study of blood T cell repertoires in COVID-19. Profiled with immunoSEQ multiplex PCR; TCRdb holds only in-frame clones, not every one. Of 150,000 to 200,000 clones detected, around 87% appear once; the ten largest clones hold roughly 7.3%. The sample comprised peripheral blood. These receptor sequences come from a woman aged 80 or over in a cohort sampled during active or convalescent COVID-19. Both conserved end residues are part of each CDR3. A D gene is named only where the DNA matches it firmly. The size field is filled for only some rows; it gives once, few, many or a size class.

v_gene: TRBV28
d_gene: TRBD1
abundance: few
j_gene: TRBJ2-7
CDR3nt: TGTGCCAGCAGTTTACGTCCCGGGACAGGGGCTGGGCAGTACTTC
CDR3aa: CASSLRPGTGAGQYF

v_gene: TRBV3-1/TRBV3-2
d_gene: NA
abundance: once
j_gene: TRBJ2-2
CDR3nt: TGTGCCAGCAGCCAAAGCCTCACGAACACCGGGGAGCTGTTTTTT
CDR3aa: CASSQSLTNTGELFF

v_gene: TRBV5-1
d_gene: NA
abundance: NA
j_gene: TRBJ1-2
CDR3nt: TGCGCCAGCAGCCTCGGGGGGGAGACCTATGGCTACACCTTC
CDR3aa: CASSLGGETYGYTF

v_gene: TRBV19
d_gene: NA
abundance: NA
j_gene: TRBJ1-5
CDR3nt: TGTGCCAGTAGTCTAATAACAGGGACGGATCAGCCCCAGCATTTT
CDR3aa: CASSLITGTDQPQHF

v_gene: TRBV27
d_gene: NA
abundance: NA
j_gene: TRBJ1-3
CDR3nt: TGTGCCAGCAGTTTATCGTACCAGGGGGGAAACACCATATATTTT
CDR3aa: CASSLSYQGGNTIYF

v_gene: TRBV27
d_gene: NA
abundance: NA
j_gene: TRBJ1-3
CDR3nt: TGTGCCAGCAGTTCCTCAGGGGTTAGGAACACCATATATTTT
CDR3aa: CASSSSGVRNTIYF

v_gene: TRBV18
d_gene: TRBD1
abundance: once
j_gene: TRBJ2-7
CDR3nt: TGTGCCAGCTCACTGGGCAGGACAGGGTACGAGCAGTACTTC
CDR3aa: CASSLGRTGYEQYF

v_gene: TRBV5-1
d_gene: NA
abundance: once
j_gene: TRBJ1-1
CDR3nt: TGCGCCAGCAGCGGCAACGTGAACACTGAAGCTTTCTTT
CDR3aa: CASSGNVNTEAFF

v_gene: TRBV11-2
d_gene: NA
abundance: NA
j_gene: TRBJ1-3
CDR3nt: TGTGCCAGCAGCTTAGGGGGCGGACCTGGAAACACCATATATTTT
CDR3aa: CASSLGGGPGNTIYF

v_gene: TRBV12-5
d_gene: TRBD1
abundance: NA
j_gene: TRBJ2-2
CDR3nt: TGTGCTAGTGGTTTGGTAACTTGGACAGGGGGAGAGGTGGGCACCGGGGAGCTGTTTTTT
CDR3aa: CASGLVTWTGGEVGTGELFF

v_gene: TRBV28
d_gene: TRBD2
abundance: NA
j_gene: TRBJ2-7
CDR3nt: TGTGCCAGCAGTTCCCGTTTAGCGGGGTCGTACGAGCAGTACTTC
CDR3aa: CASSSRLAGSYEQYF

v_gene: TRBV6-5
d_gene: NA
abundance: NA
j_gene: TRBJ1-3
CDR3nt: TGTGCCAGCAGTCGACATCCTAGCAGAAACACCATATATTTT
CDR3aa: CASSRHPSRNTIYF

v_gene: TRBV12-3/TRBV12-4
d_gene: NA
abundance: once
j_gene: TRBJ2-5
CDR3nt: TGTGCCAGCAGTTCCCTAGACGAGGGGACCCAGTACTTC
CDR3aa: CASSSLDEGTQYF

v_gene: TRBV5-5
d_gene: TRBD2
abundance: NA
j_gene: TRBJ2-1
CDR3nt: TGTGCCAGCACCCCAGGACTAGCGGGAGGTCTCTCCTACAATGAGCAGTTCTTC
CDR3aa: CASTPGLAGGLSYNEQFF

v_gene: TRBV28
d_gene: NA
abundance: NA
j_gene: TRBJ1-2
CDR3nt: TGTGCCAGCAGACTCACAGGGTATGGCTACACCTTC
CDR3aa: CASRLTGYGYTF

v_gene: TRBV2
d_gene: TRBD1
abundance: NA
j_gene: TRBJ1-6
CDR3nt: TGTGCCAGCAGTGAATTATTCTCGAAGAGGACAGGCCTTAATTCACCCCTCCACTTT
CDR3aa: CASSELFSKRTGLNSPLHF

v_gene: TRBV5-1
d_gene: NA
abundance: NA
j_gene: TRBJ2-2
CDR3nt: TGCGCCAGCAGCATCGGACAGAGCACCGGGGAGCTGTTTTTT
CDR3aa: CASSIGQSTGELFF

v_gene: TRBV4-3
d_gene: NA
abundance: NA
j_gene: TRBJ2-1
CDR3nt: TGCGCCAGCAGCCCCCAGGGTACAATCGACAATGAGCAGTTCTTC
CDR3aa: CASSPQGTIDNEQFF

v_gene: TRBV9
d_gene: NA
abundance: once
j_gene: TRBJ2-1
CDR3nt: TGTGCCAGCAGCACCTACGGGGGGCGGGGGAATGAGCAGTTCTTC
CDR3aa: CASSTYGGRGNEQFF

v_gene: TRBV4-1
d_gene: TRBD1
abundance: NA
j_gene: TRBJ1-4
CDR3nt: TGCGCCAGCAGCCAAGTAACAGGGGGGGGAAAACTGTTTTTT
CDR3aa: CASSQVTGGGKLFF

v_gene: TRBV19
d_gene: TRBD1
abundance: NA
j_gene: TRBJ1-5
CDR3nt: TGTGCCAGTAGGGTCTCCCAGGGGGCTGGTCAGCCCCAGCATTTT
CDR3aa: CASRVSQGAGQPQHF

v_gene: TRBV14
d_gene: TRBD1
abundance: NA
j_gene: TRBJ1-1
CDR3nt: TGTGCCAGCAGCCAATCAATAAGGGACAGGGAAGCTTTCTTT
CDR3aa: CASSQSIRDREAFF

v_gene: TRBV28
d_gene: TRBD1
abundance: NA
j_gene: TRBJ1-1
CDR3nt: TGTGCCAGCAGGGAAGGGGGCATGAACACTGAAGCTTTCTTT
CDR3aa: CASREGGMNTEAFF

v_gene: TRBV29-1
d_gene: NA
abundance: NA
j_gene: TRBJ2-5
CDR3nt: TGCAGTGGGAGGGGGGGAGGAGAGACCCAGTACTTC
CDR3aa: CSGRGGGETQYF